This T cell receptor beta chain emerged from a study of cytomegalovirus exposure and HLA in healthy donors. The sample holds one count of this clone. Its antigen remains unknown. Study observations and caveats: It was reportedly the case that the classifier diagnosed cytomegalovirus status with high specificity and sensitivity.

Generated by immunoSEQ multiplex PCR, the TCRdb table keeps only in-frame clones and is missing some. The repertoire holds under 200,000 clones, less than 90% seen once, with 2% to 2.5% in the top ten. Looked up from germline, CDR1 is KGHSH and CDR2 is LQKENI. The V segment lost 5 bases and the J segment 1 base; nucleotides outside the gene matches: 1. The CDR3 sequence is 14 residues long. The sequence was obtained from a woman under 30 in good health and CMV-seronegative. Sequencing was carried out using PBMCs. The chain employs TRBV18 and TRBJ1-1, with TRBD1 matching over 10 bases. CDR3 residues: CASSWDRGNTEAFF. CDR3 sequence (DNA): TGTGCCAGCTCATGGGACAGGGGGAACACTGAAGCTTTCTTT.